The rows below give T cell receptor beta chains drawn from one sample of a study of T cell responses to AZD1222 COVID-19 vaccine. Generated by immunoSEQ multiplex PCR, the TCRdb table keeps only in-frame clones and is missing some. This table holds under 150,000 clones, 70% to 90% found once. The source was peripheral blood, collected 28 days after the second AZD1222 dose. All receptors derive from an adult who received the AZD1222 COVID-19 vaccine. Both conserved end residues are part of each CDR3. Fields, in order: D gene, J gene, V gene, clone size, CDR3 protein, CDR3 DNA. D genes are given only for firm matches. The listing skips clone size in some rows; elsewhere it reads once, few, many or a size class.

.	TRBJ1-6	TRBV3-1/TRBV3-2	once	CASSQGHLNSPLHF	TGTGCCAGCAGCCAAGGACACCTTAATTCACCCCTCCACTTT
TRBD1	TRBJ1-2	TRBV6-6	.	CASSSGTGYYGYTF	TGTGCCAGCAGTTCCGGGACAGGGTACTATGGCTACACCTTC
TRBD2	TRBJ2-1	TRBV25-1	.	CASTRDYSNEQFF	TGTGCCAGCACTCGGGACTATAGCAATGAGCAGTTCTTC
TRBD1	TRBJ1-4	TRBV3-1/TRBV3-2	.	CASSPVSGQSTTNEKLFF	TGTGCCAGCAGCCCTGTATCGGGACAGTCGACAACTAATGAAAAACTGTTTTTT
TRBD1	TRBJ1-3	TRBV6-4	.	CASSDPGQGHSENTIYF	TGTGCCAGCAGTGACCCCGGACAGGGGCACTCTGAGAACACCATATATTTT
TRBD1	TRBJ2-1	TRBV10-3	.	CAISMGQGRDEQFF	TGTGCCATCAGTATGGGACAGGGGCGGGATGAGCAGTTCTTC
TRBD2	TRBJ2-1	TRBV7-2	.	CASSALTSAHGNEQFF	TGTGCCAGCAGCGCCCTAACTAGCGCCCATGGGAATGAGCAGTTCTTC
.	TRBJ1-1	TRBV6-5	.	CASGQLNTEAFF	TGTGCCAGCGGACAGTTGAACACTGAAGCTTTCTTT
TRBD1	TRBJ1-2	TRBV6-4	.	CASSDTIGQDFYGYTF	TGTGCCAGCAGTGACACCATAGGACAGGACTTCTATGGCTACACCTTC
.	TRBJ1-5	TRBV10-1	.	CASRNTKDSNQPQHF	TGCGCCAGCAGGAACACCAAGGATAGCAATCAGCCCCAGCATTTT
.	TRBJ1-2	TRBV28	.	CASLNMGGGYTF	TGTGCCAGCCTTAATATGGGTGGTGGCTACACCTTC
.	TRBJ1-3	TRBV7-8	.	CASSFGTDGNTIYF	TGTGCCAGCAGCTTTGGGACTGATGGAAACACCATATATTTT
.	TRBJ2-1	TRBV2	many	CASSVGREQFF	TGTGCCAGCAGTGTAGGCCGAGAGCAGTTCTTC
.	TRBJ2-7	TRBV11-2	once	CASSLEGTFRGEQYF	TGTGCCAGCAGCTTAGAAGGGACCTTTAGGGGCGAGCAGTACTTC
.	TRBJ1-1	TRBV6-5	.	CASSSSGTEGAFF	TGTGCCAGCAGTTCGTCCGGGACCGAGGGAGCTTTCTTT
.	TRBJ1-2	TRBV28	.	CASRPWGSRWTF	TGTGCCAGCAGGCCCTGGGGATCGCGGTGGACCTTC
TRBD1	TRBJ2-2	TRBV7-2	.	CASSLGGQGPRTGELFF	TGTGCCAGCAGCTTAGGGGGACAGGGTCCTAGAACCGGGGAGCTGTTTTTT
.	TRBJ2-7	TRBV6-5	.	CASSTRAGDSYEQYF	TGTGCCAGCAGCACGCGGGCAGGGGACTCCTACGAGCAGTACTTC
.	TRBJ1-2	TRBV28	.	CASSLRDFGYTF	TGTGCCAGCAGTCTACGGGATTTTGGCTACACCTTC
.	TRBJ1-1	TRBV6-5	once	CASSSPVGTEAFF	TGTGCCAGCAGTAGCCCTGTTGGGACTGAAGCTTTCTTT
.	TRBJ1-2	TRBV6-2/TRBV6-3	.	CASSLDTYGYTF	TGTGCCAGCAGCCTAGACACCTATGGCTACACCTTC
TRBD2	TRBJ2-3	TRBV27	.	CASRSISGGLTDTQYF	TGTGCCAGCAGGTCGATTAGCGGGGGGTTAACAGATACGCAGTATTTT
.	TRBJ2-7	TRBV23-1	.	CASSQCQETYEQYF	TGCGCCAGCAGTCAATGTCAGGAAACCTACGAGCAGTACTTC
.	TRBJ2-3	TRBV10-3	.	CAIKPQAGTDTQYF	TGTGCCATCAAGCCTCAGGCTGGCACAGATACGCAGTATTTT
.	TRBJ1-1	TRBV14	.	CASSQRGPMAFF	TGTGCCAGCAGCCAACGGGGACCTATGGCTTTCTTT
.	TRBJ2-1	TRBV24-1	.	CATSDSTSIADEQFF	TGTGCCACCAGTGATTCGACATCTATAGCGGATGAGCAGTTCTTC
.	TRBJ1-4	TRBV2	.	CASSEGGHGNEKLFF	TGTGCCAGCAGTGAGGGAGGGCACGGAAATGAAAAACTGTTTTTT
TRBD1	TRBJ2-1	TRBV28	.	CASSLVGTGMNEQFF	TGTGCCAGCAGTCTCGTCGGGACAGGGATGAATGAGCAGTTCTTC
.	TRBJ1-1	TRBV18	once	CASSPPGGENTEAFF	TGTGCCAGCTCACCACCAGGGGGGGAAAACACTGAAGCTTTCTTT
.	TRBJ1-4	TRBV7-9	.	CASSFGREELFF	TGTGCCAGCAGCTTCGGGAGGGAGGAACTGTTTTTT
.	TRBJ1-2	TRBV19	once	CASRIGGRYGYTF	TGTGCCAGTAGGATCGGGGGACGGTATGGCTACACCTTC
TRBD1	TRBJ1-6	TRBV5-1	.	CASSLGQGAHNSPLHF	TGCGCCAGCAGCTTGGGGCAGGGGGCGCATAATTCACCCCTCCACTTT
.	TRBJ1-2	TRBV3-1/TRBV3-2	.	CASSQGLIGGDGYTF	TGTGCCAGCAGCCAAGGTCTGATCGGGGGGGATGGCTACACCTTC
.	TRBJ1-5	TRBV9	.	CASSTGTQGQPQHF	TGTGCCAGCAGCACTGGGACCCAGGGGCAGCCCCAGCATTTT
.	TRBJ2-2	TRBV14	.	CASSQTRETGELFF	TGTGCCAGCAGCCAGACCCGAGAGACCGGGGAGCTGTTTTTT
.	TRBJ1-1	TRBV2	.	CASSEMMQGNTEAFF	TGTGCCAGCAGTGAAATGATGCAGGGGAACACTGAAGCTTTCTTT
.	TRBJ2-5	TRBV27	.	CASGRIQETQYF	TGTGCCAGCGGAAGGATCCAAGAGACCCAGTACTTC
.	TRBJ2-7	TRBV7-2	.	CASSLVAGSYEQYF	TGTGCCAGCAGCTTAGTGGCGGGGTCCTACGAGCAGTACTTC
.	TRBJ2-5	TRBV3-1/TRBV3-2	.	CASSQGSGPLQETQYF	TGTGCCAGCAGCCAAGGCTCGGGACCCCTACAAGAGACCCAGTACTTC